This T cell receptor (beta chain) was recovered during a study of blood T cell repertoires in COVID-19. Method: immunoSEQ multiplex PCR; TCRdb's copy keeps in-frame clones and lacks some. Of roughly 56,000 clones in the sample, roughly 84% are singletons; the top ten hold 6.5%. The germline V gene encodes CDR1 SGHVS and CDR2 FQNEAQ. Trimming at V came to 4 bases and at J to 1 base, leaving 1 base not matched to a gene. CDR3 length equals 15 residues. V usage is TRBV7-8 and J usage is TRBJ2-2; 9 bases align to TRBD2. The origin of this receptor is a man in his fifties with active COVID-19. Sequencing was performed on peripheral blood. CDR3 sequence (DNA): TGTGCCAGCAGCTCGACTAGCGGGAACACCGGGGAGCTGTTTTTT. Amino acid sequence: CASSSTSGNTGELFF.